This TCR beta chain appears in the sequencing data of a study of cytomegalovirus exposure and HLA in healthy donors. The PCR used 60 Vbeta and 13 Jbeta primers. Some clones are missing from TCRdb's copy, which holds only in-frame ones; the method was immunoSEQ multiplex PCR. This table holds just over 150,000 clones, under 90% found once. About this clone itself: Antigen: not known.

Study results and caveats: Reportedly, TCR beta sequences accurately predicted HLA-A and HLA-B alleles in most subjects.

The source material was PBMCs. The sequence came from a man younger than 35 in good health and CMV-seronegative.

CDR3 in amino acids: CASSVRGIRENIQYF. The CDR3 bases are TGTGCCAGTAGTGTCAGGGGTATTCGAGAAAACATTCAGTACTTC. The J gene is TRBJ2-4, the V gene TRBV19; a possible D gene is TRBD1 (6 bases). The length of the CDR3 is 15 residues. V dropped 5 bases and J dropped 5 bases, with 16 bases sitting between them. Looked up from germline, CDR1 is LNHDA and CDR2 is SQIVND (reference sequence).